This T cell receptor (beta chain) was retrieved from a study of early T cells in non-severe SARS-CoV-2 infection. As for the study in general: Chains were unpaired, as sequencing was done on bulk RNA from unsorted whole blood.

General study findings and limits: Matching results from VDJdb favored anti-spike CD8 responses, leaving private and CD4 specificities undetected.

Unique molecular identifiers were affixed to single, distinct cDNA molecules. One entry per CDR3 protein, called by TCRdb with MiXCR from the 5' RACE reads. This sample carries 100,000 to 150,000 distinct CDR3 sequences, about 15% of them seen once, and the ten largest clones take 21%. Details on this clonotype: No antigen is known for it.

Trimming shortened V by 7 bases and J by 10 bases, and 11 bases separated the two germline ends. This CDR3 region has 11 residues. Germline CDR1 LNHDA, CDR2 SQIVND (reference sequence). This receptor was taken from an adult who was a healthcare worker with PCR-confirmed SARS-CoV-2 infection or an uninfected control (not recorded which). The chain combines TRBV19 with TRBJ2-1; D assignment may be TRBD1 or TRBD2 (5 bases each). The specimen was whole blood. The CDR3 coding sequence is TGTGCCAGTACCCATGGGGGAGAGCAGTTCTTC. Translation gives CASTHGGEQFF.